This TCR beta chain is drawn from a study of shared clonotypes between healthy human individuals. CDR3 length: 17 amino acids. CDR1 KGHSH and CDR2 LQKENI come from the germline V gene. J lost 2 bases, V lost 2 bases, and 9 bases had no gene match. Running of the assay took place at deep level. Several immunoSEQ plates received, in even portions, the genomic DNA of each subset. Clones were read by immunoSEQ multiplex PCR, and TCRdb kept only the in-frame ones, dropping some. The sample comprises some 510,000 clones, 79% of which are singletons, and 10% to 15% rests with the top ten. The material sequenced was PBMCs. The clonotype comes from a woman aged 40 to 50 in good health. Some clones in this sample may be carry-over from other donors' samples. The chain joins TRBV18 to TRBJ1-2, with 9 bases matching TRBD1. This CDR3 is CASSPGGPGQGNYGYTF. The CDR3 coding sequence is TGTGCCAGCTCACCAGGGGGCCCGGGACAGGGAAACTATGGCTACACCTTC.